A single sample gave rise to the 11 T cell receptor beta chains below, sequenced in a study of cytomegalovirus exposure and HLA in healthy donors. Method: immunoSEQ multiplex PCR; TCRdb's copy keeps in-frame clones and lacks some. The table records about 280,000 clones, roughly 90% of them present only once. Sequencing was done on a sample of PBMCs. These receptors were obtained from a woman aged 18-35 years in good health and CMV-seronegative.

V usage is TRBV2 and J usage is TRBJ2-1, with D perhaps matching TRBD1 (7 bases). The germline gives CDR1 SNHLY, CDR2 FYNNEI. The CDR3 contains 15 residues. V was shortened by 4 bases and J by 6 bases, with 16 bases between the two germline ends. The CDR3 DNA follows: TGTGCCAGCAGTGTGGTAGCCAGGGGGGCCAATGAGCAGTTCTTC. It specifies CASSVVARGANEQFF.

V gene TRBV7-6 combines with J gene TRBJ1-1; TRBD1 is a possible D gene (6 bases). CDR3 length equals 15 residues. The V end lost 5 bases, the J end lost 1 base, and 14 bases lay between the germline ends. The germline CDR1 and CDR2 sequences are SGHVS and FNYEAQ. This CDR3 reads CASSLSGTQNTEAFF. CDR3 nucleotide sequence: TGTGCCAGCAGCCTTTCCGGGACACAGAACACTGAAGCTTTCTTT.

This chain uses TRBV7-3 with TRBJ1-3; TRBD1 might be the D (5 bases). Trimming took 5 bases from V and 2 from J, leaving 13 bases between them. Germline V gene sequence: CDR1 SGHTA, CDR2 FQGTGA. This CDR3 has 15 amino acids. The CDR3 nucleotides read TGTGCCAGCAGCGTCGCCGGGGGGACTGGAAACACCATATATTTT. This gives the protein CASSVAGGTGNTIYF.

Details on this clone: This same CDR3 is encoded by further DNA sequences in the sample. This chain links TRBV27 with TRBJ2-7, with TRBD2 as a possible D gene (6 bases). The length of the CDR3 is 13 residues. V was pared by 6 bases and J by 0 bases, with 9 bases between. CDR1 MNHEY and CDR2 SMNVEV come from the germline V gene (reference sequence). The CDR3 DNA reads TGTGCCAGCAGCCTGACTAGCTCCTACGAGCAGTACTTC. It is translated as CASSLTSSYEQYF.

The V and J genes are TRBV6-6 and TRBJ1-5; the D gene is possibly TRBD1 (6 bases). The CDR3 runs to 15 residues. Germline V gene lookup returns CDR1 MNHNY and CDR2 SVGAGI (reference sequence). V lost 2 bases and J 5 bases, leaving 13 bases between the germline ends. CDR3 region: CASSYDGQQYQPQHF. DNA for the CDR3: TGTGCCAGCAGTTACGACGGACAGCAGTATCAGCCCCAGCATTTT.

The V call is TRBV11-3, the J call TRBJ2-1; perhaps TRBD2 as D (5 bases). The CDR3 spans 12 residues. Germline CDR1 SGHNT, CDR2 YENEEA. The V and J ends lost 2 bases and 6 bases respectively, with 5 bases between them. As DNA, the CDR3 is TGTGCCAGCAGCTTAAGCGGCAATGAGCAGTTCTTC. Residues: CASSLSGNEQFF.

The V and J genes are TRBV19 and TRBJ2-7, with 9 nucleotides matching TRBD1. The CDR3 is 13 amino acids. Germline V CDR1 and CDR2: LNHDA, SQIVND (reference sequence). Losses at the gene ends were 6 bases for V and 6 bases for J; bases not matched to a gene: 6. The CDR3 coding sequence is TGTGCCAGTAGCATACAGGGGGCAGGCGAGCAGTACTTC. Encoded protein: CASSIQGAGEQYF. The variable domain in full, completed from reference TRBV19 and TRBJ2-7, reads DGGITQSPKYLFRKEGQNVTLSCEQNLNHDAMYWYRQDPGQGLRLIYYSQIVNDFQKGDIAEGYSVSREKKESFPLTVTSAQKNPTAFYLCASSIQGAGEQYFGPGTRLTVT.

The chain uses TRBV28 and TRBJ1-1, with D maybe TRBD1 (6 bases). The CDR3 consists of 15 residues. The V end lost 5 bases, the J end lost 7 bases, and 20 bases lay between the germline ends. Germline CDR1 reads MDHEN; CDR2 reads SYDVKM. The CDR3 loop is CASSTHRRGAGEAFF. CDR3 nucleotides: TGTGCCAGCAGTACTCATCGGCGGGGGGCTGGTGAAGCTTTCTTT.

The chain joins TRBV10-1 to TRBJ2-7; 12 positions agree with TRBD1. V dropped 4 bases and J dropped 5; count of bases not matched to a gene: 6. CDR1 WNHNN and CDR2 SYGVQD come from the germline V gene (reference sequence). There are 15 residues in the CDR3. The CDR3 DNA reads TGCGCCAGCAGTGGGGGGACAGGGGGCGTCGACGAGCAGTACTTC. Its protein product is CASSGGTGGVDEQYF.

This chain links TRBV15 with TRBJ1-5, with a possible D match to TRBD1 (5 bases). The CDR3 contains 14 residues. The V end lost 3 bases, the J end lost 7 bases, and 13 bases lay between the germline ends. From germline, CDR1 is LNHNV and CDR2 YYDKDF (reference sequence). CDR3 DNA: TGTGCCACCAGCAGGATGGAGGGGATGCAGCCCCAGCATTTT. Protein product: CATSRMEGMQPQHF.

The chain carries TRBV27 and TRBJ2-1; D might be TRBD2 (6 bases). CDR3 size: 14 residues. CDR1 and CDR2 from the germline V gene are MNHEY and SMNVEV (reference sequence). V lost 8 bases and J 1 base, leaving 12 bases between the germline ends. The CDR3 loop reads CASARGGSYNEQFF. For the CDR3, the DNA is TGTGCCAGCGCTAGGGGAGGTTCCTACAATGAGCAGTTCTTC.